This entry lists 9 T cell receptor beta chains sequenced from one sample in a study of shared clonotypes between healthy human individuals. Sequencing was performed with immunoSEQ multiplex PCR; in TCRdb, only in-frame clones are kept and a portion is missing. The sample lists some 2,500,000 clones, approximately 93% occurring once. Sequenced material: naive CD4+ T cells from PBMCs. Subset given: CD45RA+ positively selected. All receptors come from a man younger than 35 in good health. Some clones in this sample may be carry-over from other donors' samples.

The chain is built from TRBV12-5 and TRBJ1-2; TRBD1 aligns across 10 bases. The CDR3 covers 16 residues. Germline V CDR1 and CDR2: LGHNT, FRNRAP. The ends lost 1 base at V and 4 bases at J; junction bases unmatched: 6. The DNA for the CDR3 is TGTGCTAGTGGTTTGGCCTTGGACAGGGGGAGCTATGGCTACACCTTC. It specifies CASGLALDRGSYGYTF.

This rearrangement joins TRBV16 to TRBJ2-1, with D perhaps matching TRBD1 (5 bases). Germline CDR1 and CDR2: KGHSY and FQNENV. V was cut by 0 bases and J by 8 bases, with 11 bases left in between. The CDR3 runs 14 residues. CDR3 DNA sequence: TGTGCCAGCAGCCAATCGACCAGGGTAGATGAGCAGTTCTTC. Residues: CASSQSTRVDEQFF. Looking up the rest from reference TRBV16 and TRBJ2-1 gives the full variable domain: GEEVAQTPKHLVRGEGQKAKLYCAPIKGHSYVFWYQQVLKNEFKFLISFQNENVFDETGMPKERFSAKCLPNSPCSLEIQATKLEDSAVYFCASSQSTRVDEQFFGPGTRLTVL.

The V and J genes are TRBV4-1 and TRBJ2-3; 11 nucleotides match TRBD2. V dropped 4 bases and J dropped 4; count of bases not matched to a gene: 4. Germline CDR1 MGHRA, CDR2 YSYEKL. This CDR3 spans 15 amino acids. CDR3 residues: CASSPGLAGPDTQYF. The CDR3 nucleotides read TGCGCCAGCAGCCCAGGACTAGCGGGTCCAGATACGCAGTATTTT.

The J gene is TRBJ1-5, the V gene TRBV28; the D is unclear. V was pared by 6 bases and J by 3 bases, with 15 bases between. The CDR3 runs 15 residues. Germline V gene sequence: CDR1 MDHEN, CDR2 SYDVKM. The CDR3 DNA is TGTGCCAGCAGGTCCCCCGGGGTCGACAATCAGCCCCAGCATTTT. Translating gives CASRSPGVDNQPQHF. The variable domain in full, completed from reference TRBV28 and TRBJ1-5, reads DVKVTQSSRYLVKRTGEKVFLECVQDMDHENMFWYRQDPGLGLRLIYFSYDVKMKEKGDIPEGYSVSREKKERFSLILESASTNQTSMYLCASRSPGVDNQPQHFGDGTRLSIL.

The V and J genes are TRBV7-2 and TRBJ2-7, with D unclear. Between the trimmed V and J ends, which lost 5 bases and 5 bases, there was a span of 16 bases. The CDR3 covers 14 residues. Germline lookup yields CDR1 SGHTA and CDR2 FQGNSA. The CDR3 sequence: CASSPGLGWDEQYF. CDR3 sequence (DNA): TGTGCCAGCAGCCCCGGGTTGGGGTGGGACGAGCAGTACTTC.

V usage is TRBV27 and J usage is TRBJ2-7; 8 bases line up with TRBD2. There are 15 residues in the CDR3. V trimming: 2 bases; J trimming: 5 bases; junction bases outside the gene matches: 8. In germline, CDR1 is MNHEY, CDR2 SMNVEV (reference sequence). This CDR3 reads CASSLRPSGGDEQYF. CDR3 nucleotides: TGTGCCAGCAGTTTACGCCCTTCGGGGGGGGACGAGCAGTACTTC.

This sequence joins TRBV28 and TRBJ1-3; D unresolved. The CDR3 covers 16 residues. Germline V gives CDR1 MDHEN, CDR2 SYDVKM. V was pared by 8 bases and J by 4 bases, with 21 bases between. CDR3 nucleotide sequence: TGTGCCAGCTCGGAAGAAGGGCCCTCGGGGGGAAACACCATATATTTT. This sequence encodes CASSEEGPSGGNTIYF.

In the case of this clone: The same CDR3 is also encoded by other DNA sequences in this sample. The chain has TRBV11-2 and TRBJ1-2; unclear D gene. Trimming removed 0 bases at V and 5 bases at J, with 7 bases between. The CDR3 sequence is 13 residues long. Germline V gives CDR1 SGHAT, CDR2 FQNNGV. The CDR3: CASSLDRVYGYTF. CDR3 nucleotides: TGTGCCAGCAGCTTAGATAGGGTTTATGGCTACACCTTC.

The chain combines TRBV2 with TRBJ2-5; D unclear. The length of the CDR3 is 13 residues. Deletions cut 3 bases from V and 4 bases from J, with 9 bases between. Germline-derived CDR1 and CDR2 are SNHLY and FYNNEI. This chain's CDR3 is CASSDLPGETQYF. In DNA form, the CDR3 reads TGTGCCAGCAGTGATCTCCCGGGAGAGACCCAGTACTTC.